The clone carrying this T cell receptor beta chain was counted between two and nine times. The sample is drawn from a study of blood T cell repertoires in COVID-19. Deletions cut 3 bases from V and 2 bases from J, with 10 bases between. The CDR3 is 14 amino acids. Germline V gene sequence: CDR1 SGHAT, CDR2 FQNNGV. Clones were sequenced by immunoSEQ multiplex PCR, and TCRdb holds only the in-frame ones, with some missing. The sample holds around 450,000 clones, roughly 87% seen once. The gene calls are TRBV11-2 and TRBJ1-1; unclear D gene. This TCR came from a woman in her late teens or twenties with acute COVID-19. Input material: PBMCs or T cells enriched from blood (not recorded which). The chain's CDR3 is CASSFTRVNTEAFF. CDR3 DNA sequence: TGTGCCAGCAGCTTTACACGGGTTAACACTGAAGCTTTCTTT.